This entry lists 6 T cell receptor beta chains sequenced from one sample in a study of blood T cell repertoires in COVID-19. Sequencing was performed with immunoSEQ multiplex PCR; in TCRdb, only in-frame clones are kept and a portion is missing. The sample lists about 180,000 clones, more than 70% occurring once. Material: peripheral blood. These receptors originate from a young woman with acute or convalescent COVID-19.

This rearrangement joins TRBV6-5 to TRBJ2-7; 14 bases are shared with TRBD2. This CDR3 spans 14 amino acids. Germline V gene lookup returns CDR1 MNHEY and CDR2 SVGAGI. The junction had 2 bases not matched to a gene; V was cut back by 7 bases and J by 3 bases. The CDR3 nucleotides are TGTGCCAGCAAGGGGACTAGCGGGAGCTACGAGCAGTACTTC. Its translation is CASKGTSGSYEQYF.

The chain links TRBV27 to TRBJ1-5; no definite D call. V lost 6 bases to trimming and J lost 1 base, with 22 bases between them. The germline CDR1 and CDR2 sequences are MNHEY and SMNVEV (reference sequence). This CDR3 has 18 residues. CDR3 loop: CASSPKPGPAYSNQPQHF. For the CDR3, the DNA is TGTGCCAGCAGCCCCAAACCGGGTCCAGCCTACAGCAATCAGCCCCAGCATTTT.

This chain joins TRBV7-2 and TRBJ2-3; D is ambiguous. In germline, CDR1 is SGHTA, CDR2 FQGNSA. The CDR3 runs to 15 residues. The V gene lost 2 bases and the J gene lost 2 bases, with 11 bases spanning the gap. CDR3 in amino acids: CASSLPTSTTDTQYF. CDR3 coding DNA: TGTGCCAGCAGCTTACCGACTTCTACCACAGATACGCAGTATTTT.

This sequence joins TRBV24-1 and TRBJ2-1; 9 bases align to TRBD2. The CDR3 sequence is 16 residues long. V dropped 7 bases and J dropped 5; count of bases not matched to a gene: 11. Germline-derived CDR1 and CDR2 are KGHDR and SFDVKD. CDR3 sequence reads: CATRSAAGGGDNEQFF. CDR3 nucleotide sequence: TGTGCCACCAGGTCAGCAGCGGGAGGTGGAGACAATGAGCAGTTCTTC.

This chain uses TRBV3-1 (or the pseudogene TRBV3-2) with TRBJ2-1; no clear D. The germline CDR1 and CDR2 sequences are LGHDT and YNNKEL (reference sequence). CDR3 length: 12 residues. V lost 0 bases, J lost 9 bases, and 6 bases lay in between. The DNA for the CDR3 is TGTGCCAGCAGCCAAGATCTGGCTGAGCAGTTCTTC. Its translation is CASSQDLAEQFF.

The rearrangement joins TRBV9 to TRBJ2-1; the match to TRBD2 covers 8 bases. Germline loops: CDR1 SGDLS, CDR2 YYNGEE. V lost 0 bases and J lost 1; bases outside the gene matches: 0. This CDR3 comprises 15 residues. The CDR3 DNA reads as TGTGCCAGCAGCGTAGGCGGGAGGTCCTACAATGAGCAGTTCTTC. This encodes CASSVGGRSYNEQFF.